This T cell receptor beta chain was sequenced for a study of T-cell reconstitution after alpha-beta-depleted transplantation in children. Study-wide results and caveats: After transplant, at about two months, alpha-beta T cells were reportedly derived from several hundred expanded graft clones. By one year post-transplant, T-cell counts and diversity largely arose from T cells that were newly produced. Surviving recipient cells, namely T cells and thymic progenitors, were the source of high day-60 TCRbeta diversity in some patients.

Comment on this clonotype: Its cognate antigen is unknown.

Unique molecular identifiers were incorporated during preparation of the TCRbeta library. TCRdb independently ran MiXCR on the PCR reads; one entry per CDR3 protein. Among about a million distinct CDR3 sequences listed, about 30% were seen once. The V gene end was trimmed by 5 bases and the J gene end by 4 bases; junction bases not matched to a gene: 8. Germline CDR1 and CDR2: SGHRS and YFSETQ. CDR3 length: 15 residues. The material sequenced was PBMCs, mostly from graft donor cells, taken 360 days after TCRalphabeta/CD19-depleted stem cell transplant. The chain is built from TRBV5-1 and TRBJ2-5; 10 positions agree with TRBD2. This TCR derives from a boy in the first two years of life who had a stem cell transplant for SCID, so the T cells may come from the graft donor. CDR3 loop: CASSFAGTSAETQYF. CDR3 nucleotide sequence: TGCGCCAGCAGTTTTGCCGGGACTAGCGCAGAGACCCAGTACTTC.